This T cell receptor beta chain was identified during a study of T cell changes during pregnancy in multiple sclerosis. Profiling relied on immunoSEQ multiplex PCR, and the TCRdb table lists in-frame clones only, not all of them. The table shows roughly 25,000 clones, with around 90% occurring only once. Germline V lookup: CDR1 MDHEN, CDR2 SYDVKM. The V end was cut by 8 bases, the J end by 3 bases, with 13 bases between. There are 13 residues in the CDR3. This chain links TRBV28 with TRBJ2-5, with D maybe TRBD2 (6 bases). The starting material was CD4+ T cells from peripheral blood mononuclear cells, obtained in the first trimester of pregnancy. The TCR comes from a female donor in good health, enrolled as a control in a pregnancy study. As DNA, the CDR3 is TGTGCCAGCCAGGTGGGGGGAAAAGAGACCCAGTACTTC. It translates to CASQVGGKETQYF.